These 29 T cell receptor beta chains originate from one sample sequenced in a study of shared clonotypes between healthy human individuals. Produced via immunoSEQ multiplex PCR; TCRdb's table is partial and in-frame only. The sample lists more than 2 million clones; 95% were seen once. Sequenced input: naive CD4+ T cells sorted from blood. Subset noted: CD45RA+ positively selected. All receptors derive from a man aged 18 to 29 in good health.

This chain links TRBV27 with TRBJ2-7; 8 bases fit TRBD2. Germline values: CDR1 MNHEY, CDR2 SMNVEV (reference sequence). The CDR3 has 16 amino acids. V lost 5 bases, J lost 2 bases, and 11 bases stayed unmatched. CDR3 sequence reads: CASSLKAPGLAYEQYF. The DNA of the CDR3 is TGTGCCAGCAGTCTCAAAGCCCCGGGACTAGCCTACGAGCAGTACTTC.

CDR3 nucleotide sequence: TGTGCCAGCAGCTTGCGCGGTGATTCCTACAATGAGCAGTTCTTC. This gives the protein CASSLRGDSYNEQFF. The V gene is TRBV7-9, the J gene TRBJ2-1; no clear D gene. Per the germline V gene, CDR1 is SEHNR and CDR2 is FQNEAQ (reference sequence). CDR3 length equals 15 residues. V dropped 3 bases and J dropped 1 base, with 10 bases sitting between them.

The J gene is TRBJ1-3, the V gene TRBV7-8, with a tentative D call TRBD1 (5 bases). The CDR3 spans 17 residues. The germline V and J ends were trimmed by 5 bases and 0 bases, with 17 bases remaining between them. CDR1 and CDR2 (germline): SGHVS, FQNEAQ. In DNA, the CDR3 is TGTGCCAGCAGCCTTTTCCCCCGAGACAGCTCTGGAAACACCATATATTTT. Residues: CASSLFPRDSSGNTIYF.

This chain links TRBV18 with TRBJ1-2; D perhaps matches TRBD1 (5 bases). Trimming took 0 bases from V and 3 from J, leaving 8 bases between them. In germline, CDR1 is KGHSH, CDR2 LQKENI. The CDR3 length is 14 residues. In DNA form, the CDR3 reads TGTGCCAGCTCACCACCGCAGGGTGACTATGGCTACACCTTC. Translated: CASSPPQGDYGYTF.

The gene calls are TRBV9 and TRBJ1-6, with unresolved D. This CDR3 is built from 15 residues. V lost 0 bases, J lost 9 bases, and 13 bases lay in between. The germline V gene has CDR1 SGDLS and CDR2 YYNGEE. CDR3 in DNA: TGTGCCAGCAGCGTAGGCGTGGGATCAGGTTCACCCCTCCACTTT. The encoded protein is CASSVGVGSGSPLHF.

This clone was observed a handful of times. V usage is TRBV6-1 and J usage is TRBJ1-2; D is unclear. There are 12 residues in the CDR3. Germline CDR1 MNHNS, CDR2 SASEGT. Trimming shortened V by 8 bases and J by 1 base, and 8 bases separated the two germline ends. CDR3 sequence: CASGVLNYGYTF. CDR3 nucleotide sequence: TGTGCCAGCGGAGTCCTTAACTATGGCTACACCTTC.

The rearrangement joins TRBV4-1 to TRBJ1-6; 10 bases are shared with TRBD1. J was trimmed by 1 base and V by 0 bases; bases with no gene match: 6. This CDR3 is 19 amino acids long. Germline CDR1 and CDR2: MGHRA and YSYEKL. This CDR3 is CASSQDQGGQGSYNSPLHF. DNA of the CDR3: TGCGCCAGCAGCCAAGATCAAGGGGGACAGGGGTCCTATAATTCACCCCTCCACTTT.

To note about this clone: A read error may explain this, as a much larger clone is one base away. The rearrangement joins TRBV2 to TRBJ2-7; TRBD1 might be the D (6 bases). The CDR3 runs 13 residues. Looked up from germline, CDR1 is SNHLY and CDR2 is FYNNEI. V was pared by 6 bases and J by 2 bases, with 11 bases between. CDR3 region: CASSVTGTYEQYF. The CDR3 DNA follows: TGTGCCAGCAGCGTTACAGGGACCTACGAGCAGTACTTC.

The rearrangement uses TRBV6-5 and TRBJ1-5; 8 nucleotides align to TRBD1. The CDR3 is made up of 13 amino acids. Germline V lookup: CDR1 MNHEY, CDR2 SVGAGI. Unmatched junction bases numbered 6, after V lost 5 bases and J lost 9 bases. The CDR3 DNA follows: TGTGCCAGCAGTGCCGGGACAGGTCGGCCCCAGCATTTT. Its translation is CASSAGTGRPQHF.

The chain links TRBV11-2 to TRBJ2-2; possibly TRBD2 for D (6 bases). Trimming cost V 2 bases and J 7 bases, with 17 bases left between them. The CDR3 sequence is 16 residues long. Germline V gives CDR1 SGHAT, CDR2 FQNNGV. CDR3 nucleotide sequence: TGTGCCAGCAGCTTACCCACTGGGGAGGTTAGCGGGGAGCTGTTTTTT. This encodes CASSLPTGEVSGELFF.

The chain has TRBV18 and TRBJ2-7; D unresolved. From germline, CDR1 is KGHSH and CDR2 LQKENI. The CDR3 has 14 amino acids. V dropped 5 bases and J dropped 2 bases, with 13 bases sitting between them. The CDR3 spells CASSASSDAYEQYF. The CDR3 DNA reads TGTGCCAGCTCAGCATCCAGTGACGCCTACGAGCAGTACTTC.

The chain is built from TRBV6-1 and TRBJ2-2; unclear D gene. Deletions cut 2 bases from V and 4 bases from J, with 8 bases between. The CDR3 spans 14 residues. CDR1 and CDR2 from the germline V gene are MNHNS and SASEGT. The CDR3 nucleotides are TGTGCCAGCAGTGAAATCGCATCCACCGGGGAGCTGTTTTTT. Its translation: CASSEIASTGELFF.

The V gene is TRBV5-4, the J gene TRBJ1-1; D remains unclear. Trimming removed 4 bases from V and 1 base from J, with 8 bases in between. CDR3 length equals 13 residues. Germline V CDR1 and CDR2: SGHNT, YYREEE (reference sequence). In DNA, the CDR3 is TGTGCCAGCAGCATCCGACAGAACACTGAAGCTTTCTTT. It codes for CASSIRQNTEAFF.

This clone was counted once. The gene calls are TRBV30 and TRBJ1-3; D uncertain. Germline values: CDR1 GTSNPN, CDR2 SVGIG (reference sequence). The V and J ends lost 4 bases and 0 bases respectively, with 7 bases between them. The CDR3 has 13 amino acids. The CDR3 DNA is TGTGCCTGGACTAGCTTCTCTGGAAACACCATATATTTT. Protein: CAWTSFSGNTIYF.

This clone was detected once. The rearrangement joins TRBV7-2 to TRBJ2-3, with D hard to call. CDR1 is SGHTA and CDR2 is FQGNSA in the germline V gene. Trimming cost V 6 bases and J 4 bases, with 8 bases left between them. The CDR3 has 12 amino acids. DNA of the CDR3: TGTGCCAGCAGTACCCCCCCAGATACGCAGTATTTT. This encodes CASSTPPDTQYF.

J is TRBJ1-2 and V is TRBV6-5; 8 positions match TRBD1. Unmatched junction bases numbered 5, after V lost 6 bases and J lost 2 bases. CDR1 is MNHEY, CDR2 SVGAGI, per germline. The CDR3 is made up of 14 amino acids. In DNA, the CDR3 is TGTGCCAGCAGAAATTCAGGGGGCAACTATGGCTACACCTTC. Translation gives CASRNSGGNYGYTF.

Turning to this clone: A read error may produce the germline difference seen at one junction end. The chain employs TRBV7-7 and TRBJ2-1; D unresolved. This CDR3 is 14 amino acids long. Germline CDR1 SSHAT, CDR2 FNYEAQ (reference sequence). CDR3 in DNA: TGTGCTAGCAGCTTAGGTGGGGAATACAATGAGCAGTTCTTC. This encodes CASSLGGEYNEQFF.

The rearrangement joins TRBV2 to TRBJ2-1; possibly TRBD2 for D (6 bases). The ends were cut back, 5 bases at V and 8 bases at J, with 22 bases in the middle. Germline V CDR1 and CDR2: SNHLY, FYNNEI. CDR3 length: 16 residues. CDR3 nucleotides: TGTGCCAGCAGTCCCCCATCACGTGGAGGGGAGGATGAGCAGTTCTTC. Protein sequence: CASSPPSRGGEDEQFF.

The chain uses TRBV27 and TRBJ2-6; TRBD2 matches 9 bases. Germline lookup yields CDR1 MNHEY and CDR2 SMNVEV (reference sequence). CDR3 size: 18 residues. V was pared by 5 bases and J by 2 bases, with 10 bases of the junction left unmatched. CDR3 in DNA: TGTGCCAGCAGTCTAGTTGGTAGCGGGAGACCTGGGGCCAACGTCCTGACTTTC. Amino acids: CASSLVGSGRPGANVLTF. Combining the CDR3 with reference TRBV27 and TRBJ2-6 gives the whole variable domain EAQVTQNPRYLITVTGKKLTVTCSQNMNHEYMSWYRQDPGLGLRQIYYSMNVEVTDKGDVPEGYKVSRKEKRNFPLILESPSPNQTSLYFCASSLVGSGRPGANVLTFGAGSRLTVL.

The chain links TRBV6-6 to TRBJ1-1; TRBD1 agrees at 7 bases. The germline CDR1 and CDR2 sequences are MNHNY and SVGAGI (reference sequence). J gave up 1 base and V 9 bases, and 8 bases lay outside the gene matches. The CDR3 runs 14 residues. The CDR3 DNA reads TGTGCCAGTTCGACAGGGCGCCCGAACACTGAAGCTTTCTTT. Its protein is CASSTGRPNTEAFF.

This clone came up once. CDR3 region: CASSLSQGVGSSYNSPLHF. The CDR3 DNA reads TGTGCCAGCAGCCTAAGTCAGGGGGTAGGGAGCTCCTATAATTCACCCCTCCACTTT. This chain joins TRBV11-2 and TRBJ1-6, with 7 positions matching TRBD1. Trimming at V came to 5 bases and at J to 0 bases, leaving 13 bases not matched to a gene. CDR1 and CDR2 (germline): SGHAT, FQNNGV. The CDR3 totals 19 residues.

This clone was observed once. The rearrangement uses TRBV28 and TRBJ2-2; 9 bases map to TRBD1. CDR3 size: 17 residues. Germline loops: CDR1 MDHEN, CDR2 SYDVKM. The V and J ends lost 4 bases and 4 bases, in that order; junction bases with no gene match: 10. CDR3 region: CASSSPQGASSTGELFF. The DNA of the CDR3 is TGTGCCAGCAGTTCCCCACAGGGGGCCTCGAGCACCGGGGAGCTGTTTTTT.

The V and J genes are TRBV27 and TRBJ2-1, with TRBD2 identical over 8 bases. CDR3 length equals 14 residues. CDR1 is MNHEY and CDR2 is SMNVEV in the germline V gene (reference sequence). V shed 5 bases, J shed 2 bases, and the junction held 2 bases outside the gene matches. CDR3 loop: CASSTSGPYNEQFF. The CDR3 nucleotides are TGTGCCAGCAGTACTAGCGGCCCCTACAATGAGCAGTTCTTC.

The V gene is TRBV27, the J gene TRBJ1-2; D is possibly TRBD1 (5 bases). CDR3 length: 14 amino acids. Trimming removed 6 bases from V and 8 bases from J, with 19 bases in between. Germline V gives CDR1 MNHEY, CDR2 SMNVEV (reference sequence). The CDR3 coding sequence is TGTGCCAGCAGCAACGGGGCTTTAGTGGGGGGCTACACCTTC. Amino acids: CASSNGALVGGYTF.

The DNA for the CDR3 is TGTGCCAGCACGAAGCGTGACGAGCAGTACTTC. Translation gives CASTKRDEQYF. The genes are TRBV6-6 and TRBJ2-7; D is uncertain. This CDR3 has 11 amino acids. Trimming took off 7 bases at V and 5 bases at J, with 9 bases between the two ends. Germline V gives CDR1 MNHNY, CDR2 SVGAGI (reference sequence).

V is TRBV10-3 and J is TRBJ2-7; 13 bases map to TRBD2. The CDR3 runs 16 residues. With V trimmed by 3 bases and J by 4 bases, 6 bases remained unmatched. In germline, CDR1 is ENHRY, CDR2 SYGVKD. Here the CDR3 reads CAISETSGRARYEQYF. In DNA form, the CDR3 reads TGTGCCATCAGTGAAACTAGCGGGAGGGCCAGATACGAGCAGTACTTC.

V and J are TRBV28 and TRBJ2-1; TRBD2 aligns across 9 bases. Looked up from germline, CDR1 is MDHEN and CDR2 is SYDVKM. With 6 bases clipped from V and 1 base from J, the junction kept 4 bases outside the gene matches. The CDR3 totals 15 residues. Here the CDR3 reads CASSHSGGSYNEQFF. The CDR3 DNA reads TGTGCCAGCAGCCATAGCGGGGGATCCTACAATGAGCAGTTCTTC.

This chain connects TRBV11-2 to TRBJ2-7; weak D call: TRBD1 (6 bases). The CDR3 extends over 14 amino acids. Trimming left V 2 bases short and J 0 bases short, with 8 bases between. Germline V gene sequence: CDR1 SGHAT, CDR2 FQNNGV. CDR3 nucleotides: TGTGCCAGCAGCTTACAGACAGGCTCCTACGAGCAGTACTTC. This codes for CASSLQTGSYEQYF.

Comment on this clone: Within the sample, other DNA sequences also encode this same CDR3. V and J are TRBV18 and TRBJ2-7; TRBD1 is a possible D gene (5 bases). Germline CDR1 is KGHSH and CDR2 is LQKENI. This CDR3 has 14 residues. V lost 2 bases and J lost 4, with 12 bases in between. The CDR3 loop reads CASSPSQGNYEQYF. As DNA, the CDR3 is TGTGCCAGCTCACCATCCCAGGGTAATTACGAGCAGTACTTC.